The next 24 T cell receptor beta chains were all read from a single sample in a study of T cells after yellow fever vaccination. One entry per CDR3 protein, called by TCRdb with MiXCR from the 5' RACE reads. The sample has hundreds of thousands of distinct CDR3 sequences, approximately 10% seen once; the top ten hold approximately 3.3%. The sequences come from CD4+ T cells sorted from PBMCs, collected 5 days after the yellow fever booster vaccination. Source of these receptors: a man aged 18 to 30 who received the YFV17D yellow fever vaccine.

A few counts support this clonotype. The J gene is TRBJ1-2, the V gene TRBV10-3; 7 bases line up with TRBD1. Germline-derived CDR1 and CDR2 are ENHRY and SYGVKD. V gave up 7 bases and J gave up 8 bases; unmatched junction bases: 10. The CDR3 sequence is 13 residues long. CDR3 bases: TGTGCCATCACCTACTACAGGGGAGAAGGCTACACCTTC. Amino acid sequence: CAITYYRGEGYTF.

This clonotype was counted ten times or more. This chain uses TRBV25-1 with TRBJ1-6; 7 bases are a match to TRBD1. In germline, CDR1 is MGHDK, CDR2 SYGVNS. J lost 10 bases, V lost 4 bases, and 4 bases had no gene match. The CDR3 is made up of 13 amino acids. The CDR3 loop reads CASSATGSSPLHF. The DNA of the CDR3 is TGTGCCAGCAGTGCGACAGGGTCCTCACCCCTCCACTTT.

The V gene is TRBV28, the J gene TRBJ2-5; TRBD2 aligns across 8 bases. CDR3 length equals 15 residues. Per germline, CDR1 MDHEN and CDR2 SYDVKM. V was clipped by 7 bases and J by 10 bases; unmatched bases: 17. CDR3 residues: CASTLRERGTLDQYF. The CDR3 coding sequence is TGTGCCAGCACCCTCCGCGAGCGGGGGACGCTTGACCAGTACTTC.

This clonotype appeared many times. The chain recombines TRBV7-9 with TRBJ2-3, with D tentatively TRBD1 (6 bases). Germline V gene data show CDR1 as SEHNR and CDR2 as FQNEAQ (reference sequence). V lost 5 bases and J 1 base, leaving 16 bases between the germline ends. This CDR3 contains 16 residues. The CDR3 DNA is TGTGCCAGCAGCGACGGGACATCGGGTCGCACAGATACGCAGTATTTT. Translation gives CASSDGTSGRTDTQYF.

The V gene is TRBV7-8, the J gene TRBJ1-6; the D gene is possibly TRBD1 (6 bases). This CDR3 spans 15 amino acids. CDR1 and CDR2 from the germline V gene are SGHVS and FQNEAQ. Trimming removed 3 bases from V and 4 bases from J, with 10 bases in between. The CDR3 sequence is CASSFRGPYNSPLHF. CDR3 in DNA: TGTGCCAGCAGCTTCCGGGGGCCTTATAATTCACCCCTCCACTTT.

This clonotype has a handful of counts. The chain has TRBV3-1 and TRBJ2-1, with 8 bases aligning to TRBD2. The CDR3 totals 16 residues. Germline CDR1 is LGHDT and CDR2 is YNNKEL (reference sequence). With V trimmed by 4 bases and J by 1 base, 6 bases remained unmatched. CDR3 residues: CASSPNLAGSYNEQFF. CDR3 in DNA: TGTGCCAGCAGCCCGAACTTAGCGGGATCCTACAATGAGCAGTTCTTC.

The chain combines TRBV7-2 with TRBJ1-1; 7 bases match TRBD1. There are 15 residues in the CDR3. Germline V gene lookup returns CDR1 SGHTA and CDR2 FQGNSA. V gave up 7 bases and J gave up 5 bases; unmatched junction bases: 13. In DNA, the CDR3 is TGTGCCAGCAAACGACAGGGCTTGGCTCGGACTGAAGCTTTCTTT. Encoded protein: CASKRQGLARTEAFF.

This rearrangement joins TRBV19 to TRBJ1-1, with D perhaps matching TRBD1 (5 bases). Germline CDR1 reads LNHDA; CDR2 reads SQIVND (reference sequence). With 5 bases removed from V and 0 bases from J, the gap between germline ends came to 19 bases. There are 17 residues in the CDR3. CDR3 protein: CASSPGGGRIMNTEAFF. CDR3 bases: TGTGCCAGTAGTCCCGGGGGGGGACGAATAATGAACACTGAAGCTTTCTTT.

The chain employs TRBV28 and TRBJ2-5, with D unresolved. The CDR3 loop spans 13 amino acids. Trimming shortened V by 9 bases and J by 2 bases, and 13 bases separated the two germline ends. Germline V gene sequence: CDR1 MDHEN, CDR2 SYDVKM. CDR3: CASRSTAQETQYF. The CDR3 nucleotides are TGTGCCAGTCGGTCTACAGCGCAAGAGACCCAGTACTTC.

The V gene is TRBV20-1, the J gene TRBJ1-4; tentatively, D is TRBD1 (5 bases). The CDR3 has 14 residues. Trimming removed 6 bases at V and 10 bases at J, with 21 bases between. Germline values: CDR1 DFQATT, CDR2 SNEGSKA (reference sequence). In DNA, the CDR3 is TGCAGTGCCCTACTCCGACAGCGGCAGGGAAAACTGTTTTTT. It encodes CSALLRQRQGKLFF.

The rearrangement links TRBV18 to TRBJ1-3; D gene uncertain. Trimming removed 2 bases from V and 4 bases from J, with 9 bases in between. Per germline, CDR1 KGHSH and CDR2 LQKENI. CDR3 length equals 14 residues. Written as DNA, the CDR3 is TGTGCCAGCTCACCAGACGGGAAAGGAAACACCATATATTTT. Protein product: CASSPDGKGNTIYF.

The CDR3, as DNA: TGCAGTGCTCCCCAGGGGTTGGGATTCGGTGAAGCTTTCTTT. This sequence encodes CSAPQGLGFGEAFF. The chain links TRBV20-1 to TRBJ1-1; D may be TRBD1 (6 bases). Germline CDR1 reads DFQATT; CDR2 reads SNEGSKA (reference sequence). With 5 bases removed from V and 7 bases from J, the gap between germline ends came to 20 bases. The CDR3 covers 14 residues.

The V gene is TRBV20-1, the J gene TRBJ1-5, with unresolved D. This CDR3 is 13 amino acids long. Germline V CDR1 and CDR2: DFQATT, SNEGSKA (reference sequence). Trimming removed 1 base from V and 6 bases from J, with 10 bases in between. CDR3 protein: CSARGSRSQPQHF. The CDR3 region has the DNA TGCAGTGCTAGAGGATCGAGGTCTCAGCCCCAGCATTTT.

The chain couples TRBV20-1 to TRBJ2-5; possibly TRBD1 or TRBD2 for D (5 bases each). Per the germline V gene, CDR1 is DFQATT and CDR2 is SNEGSKA (reference sequence). The V gene lost 5 bases and the J gene lost 2 bases, with 15 bases spanning the gap. This CDR3 is 14 amino acids long. The CDR3 nucleotides read TGCAGTGCTTGCGGGCCGAGGGGTCAAGAGACCCAGTACTTC. As protein: CSACGPRGQETQYF.

In DNA form, the CDR3 reads TGCAGTGCTAGAGATTGGGGAGCACAGGGTACGCAGTATTTT. Translating gives CSARDWGAQGTQYF. The gene calls are TRBV20-1 and TRBJ2-3, with D possibly matching TRBD1 (6 bases). CDR3 size: 14 residues. The germline gives CDR1 DFQATT, CDR2 SNEGSKA (reference sequence). Deletions cut 0 bases from V and 8 bases from J, with 15 bases between.

The V call is TRBV2, the J call TRBJ2-7, with 8 bases fitting TRBD2. The germline gives CDR1 SNHLY, CDR2 FYNNEI. The trim removed 2 bases at V and 4 bases at J, leaving 7 bases unmatched. There are 15 residues in the CDR3. DNA for the CDR3: TGTGCCAGCAGTGAAAGGACTAGCAGTCGTTACGAGCAGTACTTC. This sequence encodes CASSERTSSRYEQYF.

This chain uses TRBV11-2 with TRBJ2-3; D may match TRBD1 or TRBD2 (5 bases each). This CDR3 has 16 amino acids. V was clipped by 2 bases and J by 0 bases, with 12 bases between them. Per the germline V gene, CDR1 is SGHAT and CDR2 is FQNNGV. The CDR3 nucleotides read TGTGCCAGCAGCTTACGCCCAGGGACGAGCACAGATACGCAGTATTTT. Encoded protein: CASSLRPGTSTDTQYF. Using reference TRBV11-2 and TRBJ2-3 for the parts outside the CDR3, the full variable domain is EAGVAQSPRYKIIEKRQSVAFWCNPISGHATLYWYQQILGQGPKLLIQFQNNGVVDDSQLPKDRFSAERLKGVDSTLKIQPAKLEDSAVYLCASSLRPGTSTDTQYFGPGTRLTVL.

This clonotype was seen a handful of times. The genes are TRBV29-1 and TRBJ1-1; D unresolved. The germline V gene has CDR1 SQVTM and CDR2 ANQGSEA. This CDR3 has 11 residues. V gave up 7 bases and J gave up 1 base, with 7 bases separating them. CDR3 residues: CSAESNTEAFF. CDR3 coding DNA: TGCAGCGCTGAGTCGAACACTGAAGCTTTCTTT.

The chain combines TRBV29-1 with TRBJ2-3, with D hard to call. Trimming cost V 4 bases and J 2 bases, with 4 bases left between them. CDR1 and CDR2 from the germline V gene are SQVTM and ANQGSEA. The CDR3 sequence is 11 residues long. The CDR3 sequence: CSVGNTDTQYF. The CDR3 nucleotides are TGCAGCGTTGGGAACACAGATACGCAGTATTTT.

Many counts were recorded for this clonotype. CDR3 loop: CASSLKPDTQYF. In nucleotides, the CDR3 is TGTGCCAGCTCACTAAAGCCAGATACGCAGTATTTT. V gene TRBV18 combines with J gene TRBJ2-3; D is undetermined. The ends were cut back, 4 bases at V and 4 bases at J, with 6 bases in the middle. The CDR3 has 12 amino acids. Germline V gives CDR1 KGHSH, CDR2 LQKENI.

This clonotype was seen more than once but under ten times. The J gene is TRBJ1-2, the V gene TRBV5-4; the D is unclear. This CDR3 contains 13 residues. Trimming removed 1 base from V and 6 bases from J, with 10 bases in between. The germline V gene has CDR1 SGHNT and CDR2 YYREEE (reference sequence). This CDR3 is CASSLMGKDGYTF. The CDR3 coding sequence is TGTGCCAGCAGCTTGATGGGGAAGGATGGCTACACCTTC.

The CDR3 coding sequence is TGTGCCAGCAGTGAAGCCGGCAGCAGCAATCAGCCCCAGCATTTT. The encoded protein is CASSEAGSSNQPQHF. This chain uses TRBV6-1 with TRBJ1-5; no firm D call. Germline V gives CDR1 MNHNS, CDR2 SASEGT. This CDR3 region has 15 residues. Between the trimmed V and J ends, which lost 0 bases and 1 base, there was a span of 7 bases.

The chain links TRBV6-2 or TRBV6-3 to TRBJ1-5; D is unclear. Trimming stripped 3 bases from V and 0 bases from J, with 9 bases between. The germline CDR1 and CDR2 sequences are MNHEY and SVGEGT. The CDR3 contains 15 residues. CDR3 residues: CASSYGQHSNQPQHF. In DNA form, the CDR3 reads TGTGCCAGCAGTTATGGGCAGCATAGCAATCAGCCCCAGCATTTT.

The genes are TRBV7-8 and TRBJ1-5; TRBD1 might be the D (6 bases). The CDR3 loop spans 16 amino acids. Germline V gene sequence: CDR1 SGHVS, CDR2 FQNEAQ. The germline V and J ends were trimmed by 3 bases and 3 bases, with 15 bases remaining between them. The CDR3 region is CASSFGEGDLNQPQHF. The CDR3 DNA reads as TGTGCCAGCAGCTTCGGCGAGGGGGATCTCAATCAGCCCCAGCATTTT.